These T cell receptor beta chains were read from a single sample in a study of blood T cell repertoires in COVID-19. Measured with immunoSEQ multiplex PCR; TCRdb has only the in-frame clones, and not every one. Of approximately 210,000 clones in the sample, approximately 86% were seen once. Sequencing input: peripheral blood. These receptors all stem from an elderly woman with acute or convalescent COVID-19. CDR3s include the opening cysteine and the closing phenylalanine or tryptophan. D genes are given only for firm matches. Only some rows state a clone size, as once, few, many or a class for expanded clones.

TRBD1,TRBJ1-1,TRBV7-3,.,TGTGCCAGCAGCTTAACCCGGACAGGCAACACTGAAGCTTTCTTT,CASSLTRTGNTEAFF
TRBD2,TRBJ2-3,TRBV20-1,.,TGCAGTGCTAGTGGAAGACTAGCGGGGGGACCAGATACGCAGTATTTT,CSASGRLAGGPDTQYF
.,TRBJ1-1,TRBV19,few,TGTGCCAGTAGTACAGGGAATGCTGAAGCTTTCTTT,CASSTGNAEAFF
.,TRBJ1-3,TRBV6-2/TRBV6-3,.,TGTGCCAGCAGCGAGGCCTTCTCTGGAAACACCATATATTTT,CASSEAFSGNTIYF
.,TRBJ1-6,TRBV3-1/TRBV3-2,.,TGTGCCAGCAGCCAAGAGGGGGCCAATTCACCCCTCCACTTT,CASSQEGANSPLHF
TRBD1,TRBJ2-7,TRBV6-2/TRBV6-3,.,TGTGCCAGCAGCCTTCTGGGGGACAGGGTCCCCAGAGGTCCCTACGAGCAGTACTTC,CASSLLGDRVPRGPYEQYF
.,TRBJ2-3,TRBV5-1,.,TGCGCCAGCAGCTTGGGGAGTTCCGCAGATACGCAGTATTTT,CASSLGSSADTQYF
.,TRBJ2-1,TRBV5-5,.,TGTGCCAGCAGCTTGGGAACTAGCTACAATGAGCAGTTCTTC,CASSLGTSYNEQFF
TRBD1,TRBJ2-5,TRBV28,.,TGTGCCAGCAGTATCACAGGGGTGGAGACCCAGTACTTC,CASSITGVETQYF
.,TRBJ2-2,TRBV28,few,TGTGCCAGCACTGAGGGGAACACCGGGGAGCTGTTTTTT,CASTEGNTGELFF
TRBD2,TRBJ2-7,TRBV6-5,once,TGTGCCAGCAGCCGCCCGGGGGGAGGCCCCTTTGAGCAGTACTTC,CASSRPGGGPFEQYF
.,TRBJ1-4,TRBV6-2/TRBV6-3,.,TGTGCCAGCAGTTCGGGAGAGGGAGCAACTAATGAAAAACTGTTTTTT,CASSSGEGATNEKLFF
.,TRBJ2-5,TRBV5-1,.,TGCGCCAGCAGCCCTATGAGGACTGGAAGCAAAGAGACCCAGTACTTC,CASSPMRTGSKETQYF
.,TRBJ2-2,TRBV1,.,TGCACCAGCAGCCAAATGAAGGAAAACGGCCCAGGAGAGGGTCACGGGGAGCTGTTTTTT,CTSSQMKENGPGEGHGELFF
.,TRBJ1-1,TRBV30,.,TGTGCCTGGAGTGTAGTCGGGGGTGGGGCAGCTTTCTTT,CAWSVVGGGAAFF
.,TRBJ2-7,TRBV6-5,few,TGTGCCAGCAGCCCCTCTTCCCCAGGGCGAGAGCAGTACTTC,CASSPSSPGREQYF
TRBD1,TRBJ1-1,TRBV19,.,TGTGCCAGTAGTAAGCAGACAGGGGGTGAAGCTTTCTTT,CASSKQTGGEAFF
.,TRBJ1-2,TRBV7-8,few,TGTGCCAGCAGCTTAGTCGGGGGGGCGCTGAACTATGGCTACACCTTC,CASSLVGGALNYGYTF
TRBD2,TRBJ2-3,TRBV7-6,.,TGTGCCAGCAGCTTACTGGCGGGGGTGAGCACAGATACGCAGTATTTT,CASSLLAGVSTDTQYF
TRBD2,TRBJ2-1,TRBV7-9,many,TGTGCCAGCAGCCAGCGGACTAGCGGGAATAATGAGCAGTTCTTC,CASSQRTSGNNEQFF
TRBD2,TRBJ2-1,TRBV5-1,.,TGCGCCAGCAGCTTGGTTCGAACTAGCGGGGGGGCCGGTTCCTACAATGAGCAGTTCTTC,CASSLVRTSGGAGSYNEQFF
.,TRBJ1-1,TRBV7-2,.,TGTGCCAGCAGCTTTTGGGGCACGAACACTGAAGCTTTCTTT,CASSFWGTNTEAFF
.,TRBJ2-5,TRBV12-5,.,TGTGCTAGTAGCTACCAAGAGACCCAGTACTTC,CASSYQETQYF
.,TRBJ1-6,TRBV11-2,once,TGTGCCAGCAGCTTAGACGGACACTATAATTCACCCCTCCACTTT,CASSLDGHYNSPLHF
.,TRBJ1-5,TRBV10-3,.,TGTGCCATCAGTGATAACGTGGCAGGGCCTCAGCCCCAGCATTTT,CAISDNVAGPQPQHF
.,TRBJ1-5,TRBV3-1/TRBV3-2,.,TGTGCCAGCAGCCAAGGACAAGATCAGCCCCAGCATTTT,CASSQGQDQPQHF
TRBD2,TRBJ2-1,TRBV28,.,TGTGCCAGCAGTGGGACTACGGGTAGCGGGGGGGTTACCTCCTACAATGAGCAGTTCTTC,CASSGTTGSGGVTSYNEQFF
TRBD1,TRBJ2-7,TRBV6-6,few,TGTGCCAGCAGTCACAGGGGGGCCTACGAGCAGTACTTC,CASSHRGAYEQYF
TRBD1,TRBJ2-2,TRBV5-1,few,TGCGCCAGCAGCAAAGGGACAGGGCCGAACACCGGGGAGCTGTTTTTT,CASSKGTGPNTGELFF
TRBD1,TRBJ1-1,TRBV4-1,.,TGCGCCAGCAGCCAAGAGGGATCCGGGACAGGGGGCGAAGGAGCTTTCTTT,CASSQEGSGTGGEGAFF
TRBD1,TRBJ2-1,TRBV11-3,once,TGTGCCAGCAGCCTGGGACAGGGGTCTTTCTCCTACAATGAGCAGTTCTTC,CASSLGQGSFSYNEQFF